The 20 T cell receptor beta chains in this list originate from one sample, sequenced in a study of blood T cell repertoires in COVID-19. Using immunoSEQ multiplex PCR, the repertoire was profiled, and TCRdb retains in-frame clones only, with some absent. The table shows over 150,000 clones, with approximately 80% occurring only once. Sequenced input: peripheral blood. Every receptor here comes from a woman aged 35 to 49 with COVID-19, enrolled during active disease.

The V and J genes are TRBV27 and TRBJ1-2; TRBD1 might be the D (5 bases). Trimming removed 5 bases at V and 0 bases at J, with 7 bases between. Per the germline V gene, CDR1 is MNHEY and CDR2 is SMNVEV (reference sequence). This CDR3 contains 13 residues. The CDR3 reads CASSLTANYGYTF. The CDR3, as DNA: TGTGCCAGCAGTCTGACAGCTAACTATGGCTACACCTTC.

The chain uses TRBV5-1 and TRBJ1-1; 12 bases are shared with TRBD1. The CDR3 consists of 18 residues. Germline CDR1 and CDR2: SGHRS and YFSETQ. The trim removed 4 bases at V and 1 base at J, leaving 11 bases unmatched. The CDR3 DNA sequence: TGCGCCAGCAGCCCTGCAGGCGGGACAGGGGGCCGGAACACTGAAGCTTTCTTT. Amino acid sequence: CASSPAGGTGGRNTEAFF.

The CDR3, as DNA: TGTGCCAGCAGCTTTAGCGGTAGCTCCTACAATGAGCAGTTCTTC. Residues: CASSFSGSSYNEQFF. This rearrangement joins TRBV7-9 to TRBJ2-1, with TRBD2 as a possible D gene (6 bases). V lost 3 bases and J 0 bases, leaving 9 bases between the germline ends. CDR1 and CDR2 from the germline V gene are SEHNR and FQNEAQ (reference sequence). There are 15 residues in the CDR3.

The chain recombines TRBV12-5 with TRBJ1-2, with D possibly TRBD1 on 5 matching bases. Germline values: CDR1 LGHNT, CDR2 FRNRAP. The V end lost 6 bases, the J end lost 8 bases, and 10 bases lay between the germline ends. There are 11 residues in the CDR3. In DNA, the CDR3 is TGTGCTAGTGGCGAACCAGGGGGCTACACCTTC. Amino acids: CASGEPGGYTF.

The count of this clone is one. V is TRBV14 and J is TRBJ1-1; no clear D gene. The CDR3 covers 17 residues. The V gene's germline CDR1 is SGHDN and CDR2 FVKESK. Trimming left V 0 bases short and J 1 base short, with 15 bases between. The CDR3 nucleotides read TGTGCCAGCAGCCAAGACTTGCTAGCCTCTCAGAACACTGAAGCTTTCTTT. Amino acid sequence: CASSQDLLASQNTEAFF. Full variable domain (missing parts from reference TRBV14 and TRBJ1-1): EAGVTQFPSHSVIEKGQTVTLRCDPISGHDNLYWYRRVMGKEIKFLLHFVKESKQDESGMPNNRFLAERTGGTYSTLKVQPAELEDSGVYFCASSQDLLASQNTEAFFGQGTRLTVV.

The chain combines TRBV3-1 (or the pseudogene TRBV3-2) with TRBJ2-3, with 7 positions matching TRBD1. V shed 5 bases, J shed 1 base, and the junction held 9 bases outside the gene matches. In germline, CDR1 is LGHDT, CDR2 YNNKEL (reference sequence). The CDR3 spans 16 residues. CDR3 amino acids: CASSAPTGHGTDTQYF. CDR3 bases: TGTGCCAGCAGCGCACCGACAGGGCATGGCACAGATACGCAGTATTTT.

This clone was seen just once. DNA for the CDR3: TGTGCCACCAGTGATTTTCCTAGGAAATATCAGCCCCAGCATTTT. As protein: CATSDFPRKYQPQHF. This chain joins TRBV24-1 and TRBJ1-5; no clear D gene. V lost 1 base, J lost 5 bases, and 11 bases lay in between. This CDR3 is built from 15 residues. Germline V gene sequence: CDR1 KGHDR, CDR2 SFDVKD.

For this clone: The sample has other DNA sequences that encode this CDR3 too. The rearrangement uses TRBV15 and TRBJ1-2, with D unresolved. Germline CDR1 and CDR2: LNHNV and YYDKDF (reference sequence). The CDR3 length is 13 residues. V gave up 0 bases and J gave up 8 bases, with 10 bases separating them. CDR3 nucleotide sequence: TGTGCCACCAGCAGAGATAGGTCGGGAGGCTACACCTTC. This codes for CATSRDRSGGYTF.

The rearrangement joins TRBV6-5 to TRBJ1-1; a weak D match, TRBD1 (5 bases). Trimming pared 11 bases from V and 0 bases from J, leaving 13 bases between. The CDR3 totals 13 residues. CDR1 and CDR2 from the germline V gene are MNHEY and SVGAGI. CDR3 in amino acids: CAAPRQLNTEAFF. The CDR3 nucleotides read TGTGCCGCTCCGAGACAGCTGAACACTGAAGCTTTCTTT.

The CDR3 DNA is TGTGCCAGCAGCTTGGTCGGGACTAGCAAGTCAGATACGCAGTATTTT. Translated, it gives CASSLVGTSKSDTQYF. The chain recombines TRBV5-4 with TRBJ2-3, with 9 bases lining up with TRBD2. There are 16 residues in the CDR3. The J segment lost 4 bases and the V segment lost 0 bases, leaving 6 bases of the junction unmatched. Germline assignment: CDR1 SGHNT and CDR2 YYREEE (reference sequence).

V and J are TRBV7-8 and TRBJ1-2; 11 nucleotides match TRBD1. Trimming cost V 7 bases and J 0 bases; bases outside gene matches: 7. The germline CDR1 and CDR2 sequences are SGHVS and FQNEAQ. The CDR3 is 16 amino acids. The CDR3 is CASTPRGQGANYGYTF. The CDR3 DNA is TGTGCCAGCACCCCCCGGGGACAGGGGGCTAACTATGGCTACACCTTC.

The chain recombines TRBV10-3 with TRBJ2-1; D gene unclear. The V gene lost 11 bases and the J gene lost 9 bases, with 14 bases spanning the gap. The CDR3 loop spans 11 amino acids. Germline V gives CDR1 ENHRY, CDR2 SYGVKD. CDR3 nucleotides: TGTGCCGTCGGATCGAGGAGTGAGCAGTTCTTC. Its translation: CAVGSRSEQFF.

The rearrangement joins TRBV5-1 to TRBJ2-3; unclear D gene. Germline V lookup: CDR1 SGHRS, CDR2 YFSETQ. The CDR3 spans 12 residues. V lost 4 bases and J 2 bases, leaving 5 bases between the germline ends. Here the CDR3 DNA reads TGCGCCAGCAGCGAGGTCACAGATACGCAGTATTTT. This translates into CASSEVTDTQYF.

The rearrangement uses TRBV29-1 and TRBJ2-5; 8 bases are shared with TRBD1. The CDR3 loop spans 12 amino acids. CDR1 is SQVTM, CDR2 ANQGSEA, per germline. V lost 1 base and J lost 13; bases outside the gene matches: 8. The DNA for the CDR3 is TGCAGCGTTGAAGTATGGCAGGGGGCGGGGTACTTC. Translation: CSVEVWQGAGYF.

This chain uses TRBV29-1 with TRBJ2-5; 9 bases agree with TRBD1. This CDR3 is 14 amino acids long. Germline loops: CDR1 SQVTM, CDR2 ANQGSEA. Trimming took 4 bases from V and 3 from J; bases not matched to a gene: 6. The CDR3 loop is CSVGQGVGEETQYF. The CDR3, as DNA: TGCAGCGTTGGACAGGGGGTAGGAGAAGAGACCCAGTACTTC.

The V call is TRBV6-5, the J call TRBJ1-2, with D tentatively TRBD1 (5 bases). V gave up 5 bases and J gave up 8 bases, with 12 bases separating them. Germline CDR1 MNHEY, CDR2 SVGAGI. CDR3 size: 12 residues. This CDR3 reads CASSQGLRGYTF. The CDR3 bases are TGTGCCAGCAGTCAGGGACTAAGAGGCTACACCTTC.

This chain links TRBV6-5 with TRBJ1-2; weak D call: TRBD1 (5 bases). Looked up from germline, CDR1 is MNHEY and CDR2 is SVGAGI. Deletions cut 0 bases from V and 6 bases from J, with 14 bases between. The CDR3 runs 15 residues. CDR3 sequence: CASSYSSRESNGYTF. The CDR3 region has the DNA TGTGCCAGCAGTTACTCGAGCAGGGAAAGTAATGGCTACACCTTC.

CDR3 coding DNA: TGTGCCAGTAGGAATACCCCACAGGGCTTGAATCAGCCCCAGCATTTT. Protein sequence: CASRNTPQGLNQPQHF. The chain joins TRBV19 to TRBJ1-5, with a possible D match to TRBD1 (6 bases). The CDR3 contains 16 residues. Germline V CDR1 and CDR2: LNHDA, SQIVND (reference sequence). V shed 6 bases and J shed 4 bases, with 19 bases lying between them. Variable domain in full (rest from reference TRBV19 and TRBJ1-5): DGGITQSPKYLFRKEGQNVTLSCEQNLNHDAMYWYRQDPGQGLRLIYYSQIVNDFQKGDIAEGYSVSREKKESFPLTVTSAQKNPTAFYLCASRNTPQGLNQPQHFGDGTRLSIL.

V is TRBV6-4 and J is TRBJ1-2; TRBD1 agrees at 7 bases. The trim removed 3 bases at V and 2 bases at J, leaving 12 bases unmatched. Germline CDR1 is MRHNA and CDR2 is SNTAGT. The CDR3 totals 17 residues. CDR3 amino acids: CASSEMGARQGNYGYTF. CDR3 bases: TGTGCCAGCAGTGAAATGGGGGCCAGACAGGGCAACTATGGCTACACCTTC.

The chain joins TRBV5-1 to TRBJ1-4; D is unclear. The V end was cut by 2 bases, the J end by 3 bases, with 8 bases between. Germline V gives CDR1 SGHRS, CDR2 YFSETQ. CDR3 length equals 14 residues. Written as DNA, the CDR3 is TGCGCCAGCAGCTTCCAGGCGTCTAATGAAAAACTGTTTTTT. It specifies CASSFQASNEKLFF.